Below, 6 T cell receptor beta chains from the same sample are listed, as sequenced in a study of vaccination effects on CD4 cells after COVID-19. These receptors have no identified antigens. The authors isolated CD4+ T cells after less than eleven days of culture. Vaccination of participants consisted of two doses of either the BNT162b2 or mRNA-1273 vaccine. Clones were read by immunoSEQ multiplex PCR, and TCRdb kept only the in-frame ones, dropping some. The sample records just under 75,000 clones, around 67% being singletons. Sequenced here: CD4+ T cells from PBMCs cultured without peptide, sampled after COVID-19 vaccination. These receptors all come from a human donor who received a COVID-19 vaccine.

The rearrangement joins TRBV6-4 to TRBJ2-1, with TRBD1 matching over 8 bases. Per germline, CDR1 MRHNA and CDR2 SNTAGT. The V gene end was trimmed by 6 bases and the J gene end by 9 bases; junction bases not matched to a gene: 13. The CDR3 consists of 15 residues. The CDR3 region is CASSRGSGGWGEQFF. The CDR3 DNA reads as TGTGCCAGCAGCAGGGGGTCAGGGGGCTGGGGTGAGCAGTTCTTC.

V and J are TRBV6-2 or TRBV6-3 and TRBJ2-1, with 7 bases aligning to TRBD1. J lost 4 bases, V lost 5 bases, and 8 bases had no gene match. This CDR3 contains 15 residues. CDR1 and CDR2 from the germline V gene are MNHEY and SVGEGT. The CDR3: CASSHIDRDYNEQFF. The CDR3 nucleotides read TGTGCCAGCAGTCATATTGACAGGGATTACAATGAGCAGTTCTTC.

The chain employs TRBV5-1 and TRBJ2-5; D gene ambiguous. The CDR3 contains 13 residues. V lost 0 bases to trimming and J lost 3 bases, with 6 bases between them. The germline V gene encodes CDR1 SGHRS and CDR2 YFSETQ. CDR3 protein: CASSLVREETQYF. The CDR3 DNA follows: TGCGCCAGCAGCTTGGTCCGAGAAGAGACCCAGTACTTC.

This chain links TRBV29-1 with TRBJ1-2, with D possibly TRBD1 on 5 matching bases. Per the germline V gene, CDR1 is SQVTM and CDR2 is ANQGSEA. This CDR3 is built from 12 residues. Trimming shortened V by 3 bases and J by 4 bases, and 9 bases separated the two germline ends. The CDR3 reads CSVDSTVYGYTF. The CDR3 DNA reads TGCAGCGTTGATTCGACAGTCTATGGCTACACCTTC.

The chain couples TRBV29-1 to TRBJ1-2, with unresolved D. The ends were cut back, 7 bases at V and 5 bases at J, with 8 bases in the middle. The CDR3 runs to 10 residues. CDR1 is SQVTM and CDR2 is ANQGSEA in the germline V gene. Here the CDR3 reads CSAASYGYTF. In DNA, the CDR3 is TGCAGCGCTGCGAGTTATGGCTACACCTTC.

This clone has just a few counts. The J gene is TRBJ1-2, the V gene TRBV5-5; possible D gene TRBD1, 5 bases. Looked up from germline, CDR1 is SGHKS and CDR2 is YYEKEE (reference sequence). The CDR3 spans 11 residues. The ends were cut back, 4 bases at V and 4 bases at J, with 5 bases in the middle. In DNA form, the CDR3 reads TGTGCCAGCAGCCAGGGCTATGGCTACACCTTC. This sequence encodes CASSQGYGYTF. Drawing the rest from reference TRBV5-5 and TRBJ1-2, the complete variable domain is DAGVTQSPTHLIKTRGQQVTLRCSPISGHKSVSWYQQVLGQGPQFIFQYYEKEERGRGNFPDRFSARQFPNYSSELNVNALLLGDSALYLCASSQGYGYTFGSGTRLTVV.